The rows below give T cell receptor beta chains drawn from one sample of a study of vaccination effects on CD4 cells after COVID-19. Assay: immunoSEQ multiplex PCR; the TCRdb copy retains only in-frame clones and omits some. Seen here are 20,000 to 25,000 clones, roughly 81% observed once, and the top ten hold around 5.3%. What these receptors recognize is not known. Sequencing used CD4+ T cells from PBMCs cultured with SARS-CoV-2 spike peptides, obtained after COVID-19 vaccination. The source is a human donor who received a COVID-19 vaccine. Some clones in this sample may be carry-over from other donors' samples. CDR3s include the opening cysteine and the closing phenylalanine or tryptophan. A D gene is named only where the DNA matches it firmly. Where a row states a size, it is once, few, many or the class of an expanded clone; other rows omit it.

.	TRBJ1-3	.	TRBV6-5	TGTGCCAGCAGTCAGAGCTCTGGAAACACCATATATTTT	CASSQSSGNTIYF
.	TRBJ1-2	.	TRBV6-5	TGTGCCAGCAGTCTTTCCTACCTGGCTAACTATGGCTACACCTTC	CASSLSYLANYGYTF
.	TRBJ1-3	TRBD1	TRBV6-5	TGTGCCAGCAGAATCGACAGGGGCTCTGGAAACACCATATATTTT	CASRIDRGSGNTIYF
.	TRBJ1-4	.	TRBV7-6	TGTGCCAGCAGCTTAGATCCCTCCTCTGACGAAAAACTGTTTTTT	CASSLDPSSDEKLFF
.	TRBJ2-2	.	TRBV21-1	TGTGCCAGCAGCAAAAACCGGGCAGGGCTGTTTTTT	CASSKNRAGLFF
.	TRBJ1-2	.	TRBV30	TGTGCCTGGAGTTTGTCACGGAGTTCAAACTATGGCTACACCTTC	CAWSLSRSSNYGYTF
.	TRBJ2-3	TRBD1	TRBV11-3	TGTGCCAGCAGGGACCGGGACAGGCACACAGATACGCAGTATTTT	CASRDRDRHTDTQYF
few	TRBJ2-5	.	TRBV9	TGTGCCAGCAGCGGGGGAGGGGGAGAGACCCAGTACTTC	CASSGGGGETQYF
.	TRBJ2-6	.	TRBV18	TGTGCCAGCTCACAGCAGGGCTTGGCTGGGGCCAACGTCCTGACTTTC	CASSQQGLAGANVLTF
.	TRBJ1-4	.	TRBV28	TGTGCCAGCAGTTTGGAGCAGGCAGGGAAAAAACTGTTTTTT	CASSLEQAGKKLFF
.	TRBJ1-1	TRBD1	TRBV9	TGTGCCAGCAGCGCGCAACAACAGGGGCCTGAAGCTTTCTTT	CASSAQQQGPEAFF
few	TRBJ1-5	.	TRBV6-6	TGTGCCAGCAGGGGAACCGGATATAGCAATCAGCCCCAGCATTTT	CASRGTGYSNQPQHF
.	TRBJ2-1	TRBD2	TRBV6-2/TRBV6-3	TGTGCCAGCAGTTTCACGGGACTAGTATGGCCCAATGAGCAGTTCTTC	CASSFTGLVWPNEQFF
.	TRBJ1-3	.	TRBV19	TGTGCCAGTAGTATGAATCTGGGGGCGCGAGGAAACACCATATATTTT	CASSMNLGARGNTIYF
few	TRBJ1-1	TRBD1	TRBV5-1	TGCGCCAGCAGCCCCCGGGGACAGGGGAACACTGAAGCTTTCTTT	CASSPRGQGNTEAFF
.	TRBJ2-1	TRBD1	TRBV11-3	TGTGCCAGCAGCCAGAGACAGGGATCAACTGAGCAGTTCTTC	CASSQRQGSTEQFF
.	TRBJ1-3	TRBD1	TRBV5-1	TGCGCCAGCAGCTTGAAAGGGCGGACAGGGGGCGAAACCTCTGGAAACACCATATATTTT	CASSLKGRTGGETSGNTIYF
.	TRBJ2-3	TRBD1	TRBV5-1	TGCGCCAGCAGCCTAGGGACAGCTAGCACAGATACGCAGTATTTT	CASSLGTASTDTQYF
once	TRBJ1-2	.	TRBV28	TGTGCCAGCAGTTTATTATCGGATTATGGCTACACCTTC	CASSLLSDYGYTF
.	TRBJ2-2	.	TRBV3-1/TRBV3-2	TGTGCCATCAGAAGGACAGACACCGGGGAGCTGTTTTTT	CAIRRTDTGELFF
.	TRBJ2-6	TRBD1	TRBV6-5	TGTGCCAGCAGACCCGGGACAGCTGGGGCCAACGTCCTGACTTTC	CASRPGTAGANVLTF
.	TRBJ2-1	.	TRBV28	TGTGCCAGCAGTTTTTTAGGCGGGGCCTATTACAATGAGCAGTTCTTC	CASSFLGGAYYNEQFF
few	TRBJ1-2	.	TRBV5-6	TGTGCCAGCAGCTTGGGCCGGCAGGGAGCTATGGGCTACACCTTC	CASSLGRQGAMGYTF
.	TRBJ2-6	.	TRBV5-1	TGCGCCAGCAGCTTGGGGGCCAACTCTGGGGCCAACGTCCTGACTTTC	CASSLGANSGANVLTF
once	TRBJ1-6	.	TRBV5-5	TGTGCCAGCAGCTCGACCGCCGGGGGGAATAATTCACCCCTCCACTTT	CASSSTAGGNNSPLHF
.	TRBJ1-1	.	TRBV3-1/TRBV3-2	TGTGCCAGCAGTCCAAGGAACACTGAAGCTTTCTTT	CASSPRNTEAFF
.	TRBJ2-6	.	TRBV7-3	TGTGCCAGCAGCTTATATATCGGGACTGGGGCCAACGTCCTGACTTTC	CASSLYIGTGANVLTF
once	TRBJ2-3	.	TRBV7-2	TGTGCCAGCAGCCCAACAGGGCACACAGATACGCAGTATTTT	CASSPTGHTDTQYF
.	TRBJ2-1	TRBD1	TRBV29-1	TGCAGCGGGGGACAGGGGTACAATGAGCAGTTCTTC	CSGGQGYNEQFF